This TCR beta chain was obtained from a study of identical twins. Study results and limitations: Cord blood beta clonotypes that were abundant carried fewer insertions, and memory repertoires showed no such trend. Twin pairs had excess sharing that was weaker in beta out-of-frame sequences. In zero-insertion analyses, partial confounding could arise from invariant MAIT and iNKT cells.

This clonotype was found a few times. The antigen remains undetermined. Template switching introduced a universal primer site, and the cDNA bore unique molecular identifiers. MiXCR was run by TCRdb on the 5' RACE reads, yielding one entry per CDR3 protein. The repertoire holds a few hundred thousand distinct CDR3 sequences, with under 20% as singletons. Between the trimmed V and J ends, which lost 3 bases and 6 bases, there was a span of 11 bases. The CDR3 is 14 residues long. This receptor was obtained from a man aged 45 to 65 in good health. The chain joins TRBV12-3 or TRBV12-4 to TRBJ2-2; perhaps TRBD1 as D (6 bases). The sequencing sample was made of naive T cells sorted from blood. The CDR3 loop reads CASSLNGGSGELFF. CDR3 DNA: TGTGCCAGCAGTTTGAATGGGGGCTCCGGGGAGCTGTTTTTT.